The next 9 T cell receptor beta chains were all read from a single sample in a study of blood T cell repertoires in COVID-19. Only in-frame clones appear in the TCRdb table, and some are missing; sequencing was by immunoSEQ multiplex PCR. This sample has about 180,000 clones, with about 90% found just once. The sample comprised peripheral blood. The source of these receptors is a man aged 35-49 years with active or convalescent COVID-19.

The chain links TRBV7-9 to TRBJ2-5, with a tentative D call TRBD2 (5 bases). V was trimmed by 3 bases and J by 5 bases, leaving 10 bases between them. This CDR3 has 13 amino acids. The germline CDR1 and CDR2 sequences are SEHNR and FQNEAQ (reference sequence). CDR3 in amino acids: CASSFAGKETQYF. The DNA for the CDR3 is TGTGCCAGCAGCTTCGCCGGGAAGGAGACCCAGTACTTC. The variable domain in full, with the rest retrieved from reference TRBV7-9 and TRBJ2-5, is DTGVSQNPRHKITKRGQNVTFRCDPISEHNRLYWYRQTLGQGPEFLTYFQNEAQLEKSRLLSDRFSAERPKGSFSTLEIQRTEQGDSAMYLCASSFAGKETQYFGPGTRLLVL.

The chain links TRBV9 to TRBJ2-2, with TRBD1 as a possible D gene (5 bases). The germline gives CDR1 SGDLS, CDR2 YYNGEE. V was clipped by 0 bases and J by 0 bases, with 12 bases between them. The CDR3 runs to 17 residues. Here the CDR3 reads CASSVAVRAANTGELFF. The CDR3 nucleotides are TGTGCCAGCAGCGTAGCTGTCAGGGCGGCGAACACCGGGGAGCTGTTTTTT.

The sample holds a few counts of this clone. CDR3 residues: CASSPQGDGEQYF. CDR3 nucleotides: TGTGCCAGCAGCCCCCAAGGGGATGGCGAGCAGTACTTC. V and J are TRBV7-9 and TRBJ2-7; D may be TRBD1 (5 bases). Trimming stripped 5 bases from V and 6 bases from J, with 14 bases between. This CDR3 is built from 13 residues. Germline values: CDR1 SEHNR, CDR2 FQNEAQ (reference sequence).

This clone has just a few counts. The gene calls are TRBV11-1 and TRBJ2-7, with TRBD1 identical over 12 bases. Germline assignment: CDR1 SGHAT and CDR2 FQDESV (reference sequence). The CDR3 is 15 residues long. V lost 5 bases to trimming and J lost 7 bases; unmatched junction nucleotides: 9. This CDR3 is CASSNRGQGAPEQYF. The DNA for the CDR3 is TGTGCCAGCAGCAATAGGGGACAGGGGGCTCCGGAGCAGTACTTC.

This clone was recorded only once. Germline is not matched at one junction end, which may reflect a read error. The chain uses TRBV7-7 and TRBJ2-3; D may be TRBD1 or TRBD2 (6 bases each). The CDR3 is made up of 17 amino acids. Germline V gene lookup returns CDR1 SSHAT and CDR2 FNYEAQ (reference sequence). The CDR3 here is CASSLGGTLRNSDTQYF. The CDR3 DNA reads TGTGCTAGCAGCTTAGGAGGGACACTAAGGAATTCTGATACGCAGTATTTT.

The chain has TRBV6-5 and TRBJ2-3, with D perhaps matching TRBD2 (5 bases). Trimming shortened V by 5 bases and J by 2 bases, and 11 bases separated the two germline ends. Germline values: CDR1 MNHEY, CDR2 SVGAGI. The CDR3 contains 14 residues. Here the CDR3 reads CASSKTADTDTQYF. In DNA form, the CDR3 reads TGTGCCAGCAGTAAAACAGCGGACACAGATACGCAGTATTTT.

The chain is built from TRBV5-1 and TRBJ2-2; possible D gene TRBD1, 9 bases. Germline CDR1 and CDR2: SGHRS and YFSETQ. Between the trimmed V and J ends, which lost 1 base and 1 base, there was a span of 23 bases. This CDR3 spans 20 amino acids. Here the CDR3 DNA reads TGCGCCAGCAGCTTGCTCGGACAGGGGCTAGCGGGTCTGAACACCGGGGAGCTGTTTTTT. It specifies CASSLLGQGLAGLNTGELFF.

The chain joins TRBV18 to TRBJ1-2; 11 bases align to TRBD1. The CDR3 extends over 13 amino acids. The germline V gene encodes CDR1 KGHSH and CDR2 LQKENI. J lost 6 bases, V lost 3 bases, and 0 bases had no gene match. CDR3 sequence: CASSPGQGDGYTF. CDR3 DNA sequence: TGTGCCAGCTCACCGGGACAGGGGGATGGCTACACCTTC.

This chain connects TRBV7-9 to TRBJ1-2; 9 bases fit TRBD1. The CDR3 totals 15 residues. Germline assignment: CDR1 SEHNR and CDR2 FQNEAQ (reference sequence). With V trimmed by 3 bases and J by 6 bases, 8 bases remained unmatched. The CDR3 coding sequence is TGTGCCAGCAGCTTTACCGGGACAGGGTATAATGGCTACACCTTC. Translating it yields CASSFTGTGYNGYTF. Together with reference TRBV7-9 and TRBJ1-2, the CDR3 gives the full variable domain: DTGVSQNPRHKITKRGQNVTFRCDPISEHNRLYWYRQTLGQGPEFLTYFQNEAQLEKSRLLSDRFSAERPKGSFSTLEIQRTEQGDSAMYLCASSFTGTGYNGYTFGSGTRLTVV.